These 5 T cell receptor beta chains were all obtained from the same sample, sequenced in a study of shared clonotypes between healthy human individuals. CD45RO negativity and positive selection for CCR7 defined naive CD8 cells, a population that excluded terminally differentiated effector memory CD45RA+ cells. Profiling relied on immunoSEQ multiplex PCR, and the TCRdb table lists in-frame clones only, not all of them. The table records under 700,000 clones, about 95% of them present only once. The sample was naive CD8+ T cells sorted from blood. These receptors were obtained from a woman aged 25 to 39 in good health.

The chain is built from TRBV28 and TRBJ2-3, with D maybe TRBD2 (6 bases). V lost 1 base and J 5 bases, leaving 10 bases between the germline ends. Germline V CDR1 and CDR2: MDHEN, SYDVKM. The CDR3 totals 14 residues. CDR3 coding DNA: TGTGCCAGCAGTTTATTGGGGAGGCAAGATACGCAGTATTTT. This sequence encodes CASSLLGRQDTQYF.

In the case of this clone: Other DNA sequences in the same sample also yield this CDR3. CDR3 amino acids: CSVDGSQETQYF. For the CDR3, the DNA is TGCAGCGTTGATGGGAGCCAAGAGACCCAGTACTTC. The chain combines TRBV29-1 with TRBJ2-5; D is possibly TRBD2 (5 bases). Per germline, CDR1 SQVTM and CDR2 ANQGSEA. V lost 3 bases and J lost 1, with 6 bases in between. This CDR3 is built from 12 residues. Variable domain in full (rest from reference TRBV29-1 and TRBJ2-5): SAVISQKPSRDICQRGTSLTIQCQVDSQVTMMFWYRQQPGQSLTLIATANQGSEATYESGFVIDKFPISRPNLTFSTLTVSNMSPEDSSIYLCSVDGSQETQYFGPGTRLLVL.

V and J are TRBV9 and TRBJ2-3; D gene uncertain. CDR3 length: 13 residues. V lost 4 bases to trimming and J lost 4 bases, with 10 bases between them. CDR1 is SGDLS and CDR2 is YYNGEE in the germline V gene. CDR3 DNA sequence: TGTGCCAGCAGCCCACCTGTTCCAGATACGCAGTATTTT. Amino acid sequence: CASSPPVPDTQYF.

The rearrangement uses TRBV5-5 and TRBJ2-7; D gene unclear. The CDR3 has 16 residues. The V end lost 0 bases, the J end lost 3 bases, and 16 bases lay between the germline ends. The germline gives CDR1 SGHKS, CDR2 YYEKEE (reference sequence). The CDR3 spells CASSLEWSQVRYEQYF. The CDR3 DNA is TGTGCCAGCAGCTTGGAATGGAGCCAGGTTCGCTACGAGCAGTACTTC.

V gene TRBV5-8 combines with J gene TRBJ1-2; D uncertain. This CDR3 contains 10 residues. V lost 1 base to trimming and J lost 8 bases, with 3 bases between them. CDR1 SGHTS and CDR2 YDEGEE come from the germline V gene. CDR3 in DNA: TGTGCCAGCAGCTTGAACGGCTACACCTTC. It translates to CASSLNGYTF. The complete variable domain, with remaining parts taken from reference TRBV5-8 and TRBJ1-2, reads EAGVTQSPTHLIKTRGQQATLRCSPISGHTSVYWYQQALGLGLQFLLWYDEGEERNRGNFPPRFSGRQFPNYSSELNVNALELEDSALYLCASSLNGYTFGSGTRLTVV.